These 15 T cell receptor beta chains originate from one sample sequenced in a study of patients and donors after allogeneic stem cell transplantation. TCRdb independently ran MiXCR on the RT-PCR reads; one entry per CDR3 protein. Of over 150,000 distinct CDR3 sequences in the sample, about 32% were seen once. Sequenced: blood, either unsorted or a sorted T cell fraction (not recorded which). The receptors here all came from a human donor who was either an allogeneic HSCT recipient or a stem cell or donor lymphocyte infusion donor (not recorded which). It is not recorded whose cells these are; they may come from a transplant donor.

This clonotype was observed a few times. The chain links TRBV29-1 to TRBJ1-2; the D is unclear. The V and J ends lost 0 bases and 4 bases respectively, with 3 bases between them. Germline V gene lookup returns CDR1 SQVTM and CDR2 ANQGSEA. The CDR3 contains 11 residues. The CDR3, as DNA: TGCAGCGTTGAAGAGGTCTATGGCTACACCTTC. It encodes CSVEEVYGYTF.

This clonotype occurred many times. The J gene is TRBJ1-4, the V gene TRBV12-3 or TRBV12-4; no firm D call. The CDR3 runs to 12 residues. V was clipped by 6 bases and J by 10 bases, with 12 bases between them. The CDR3 sequence: CASSRTEVKLFF. The CDR3 nucleotides are TGTGCCAGCAGCAGAACGGAAGTAAAACTGTTTTTT.

The chain employs TRBV3-1 and TRBJ2-1; a weak D match, TRBD1 (5 bases). Germline V gene lookup returns CDR1 LGHDT and CDR2 YNNKEL (reference sequence). The CDR3 runs 15 residues. Trimming removed 4 bases at V and 4 bases at J, with 14 bases between. The DNA for the CDR3 is TGTGCCAGCAGCCCACAGGAGCGCCTGTACAATGAGCAGTTCTTC. Its translation: CASSPQERLYNEQFF.

V gene TRBV12-5 combines with J gene TRBJ2-2, with a weak D call TRBD2 (6 bases). V gave up 6 bases and J gave up 1 base, with 15 bases separating them. Germline V gene data show CDR1 as LGHNT and CDR2 as FRNRAP. This CDR3 comprises 16 residues. CDR3 sequence: CASGYNRDWNTGELFF. The CDR3 DNA is TGTGCTAGTGGCTATAACCGGGACTGGAACACCGGGGAGCTGTTTTTT.

This chain connects TRBV4-3 to TRBJ2-7; D tentatively fits TRBD1 or TRBD2 (7 bases each). This CDR3 spans 16 amino acids. V shed 0 bases and J shed 3 bases, with 15 bases lying between them. The germline V gene has CDR1 LGHNA and CDR2 YSLEER. Here the CDR3 DNA reads TGCGCCAGCAGCCAAGATCCAGGGGGACTAATCTACGAGCAGTACTTC. This codes for CASSQDPGGLIYEQYF.

This clonotype was seen only a few times. The chain combines TRBV25-1 with TRBJ1-4; D gene unclear. The V end was cut by 7 bases, the J end by 5 bases, with 17 bases between. CDR3 size: 15 residues. Germline V gene sequence: CDR1 MGHDK, CDR2 SYGVNS. This chain's CDR3 is CASIHPFTSNEKLFF. Here the CDR3 DNA reads TGTGCCAGCATCCACCCCTTTACGTCGAATGAAAAACTGTTTTTT.

The chain links TRBV25-1 to TRBJ1-6; D might be TRBD1 (6 bases). The germline V gene has CDR1 MGHDK and CDR2 SYGVNS. Trimming took off 2 bases at V and 7 bases at J, with 9 bases between the two ends. This CDR3 contains 14 residues. The CDR3 DNA sequence: TGTGCCAGCAGTGAAGACAGGACCAATTCACCCCTCCACTTT. It yields the protein CASSEDRTNSPLHF.

V usage is TRBV5-4 and J usage is TRBJ1-2; D ambiguous. CDR1 is SGHNT and CDR2 is YYREEE in the germline V gene (reference sequence). The V and J ends lost 0 bases and 5 bases respectively, with 14 bases between them. The CDR3 contains 15 residues. This chain's CDR3 is CASSLDYLLGYGYTF. The DNA for the CDR3 is TGTGCCAGCAGCTTGGACTACCTTTTAGGGTATGGCTACACCTTC.

This clonotype was observed once. The chain joins TRBV6-2 or TRBV6-3 to TRBJ2-1, with D perhaps matching TRBD2 (5 bases). In germline, CDR1 is MNHEY, CDR2 SVGEGT. V shed 2 bases and J shed 4 bases, with 9 bases lying between them. The CDR3 sequence is 14 residues long. In DNA form, the CDR3 reads TGTGCCAGCAGTTACCGGAGCGGTTACAATGAGCAGTTCTTC. It translates to CASSYRSGYNEQFF.

The J gene is TRBJ2-3, the V gene TRBV5-8, with TRBD2 identical over 7 bases. Trimming took 1 base from V and 2 from J; bases not matched to a gene: 4. Germline CDR1 reads SGHTS; CDR2 reads YDEGEE. The CDR3 runs 15 residues. The CDR3 protein is CASSLRGLYTDTQYF. The CDR3 DNA follows: TGTGCCAGCAGCTTGCGGGGACTATACACAGATACGCAGTATTTT.

The rearrangement joins TRBV6-5 to TRBJ2-7; 7 bases are shared with TRBD2. CDR3 length equals 13 residues. CDR1 and CDR2 from the germline V gene are MNHEY and SVGAGI. V dropped 2 bases and J dropped 4; count of bases not matched to a gene: 2. CDR3 sequence (DNA): TGTGCCAGCAGTTACGAAGCGGGGTACGAGCAGTACTTC. Translated, it gives CASSYEAGYEQYF.

The chain has TRBV7-2 and TRBJ2-1; the D is unclear. The germline V gene has CDR1 SGHTA and CDR2 FQGNSA. This CDR3 spans 13 amino acids. Trimming removed 5 bases at V and 5 bases at J, with 10 bases between. The CDR3 reads CASSPRLNNEQFF. The CDR3 nucleotides read TGTGCCAGCAGCCCTCGACTCAACAATGAGCAGTTCTTC. The variable domain in full, completed from reference TRBV7-2 and TRBJ2-1, reads GAGVSQSPSNKVTEKGKDVELRCDPISGHTALYWYRQSLGQGLEFLIYFQGNSAPDKSGLPSDRFSAERTGGSVSTLTIQRTQQEDSAVYLCASSPRLNNEQFFGPGTRLTVL.

This clonotype was recorded at least ten times. The V call is TRBV20-1, the J call TRBJ1-5; TRBD1 agrees at 11 bases. The ends lost 3 bases at V and 6 bases at J; junction bases unmatched: 1. This CDR3 is 13 amino acids long. Germline lookup yields CDR1 DFQATT and CDR2 SNEGSKA (reference sequence). This CDR3 reads CSARGQGVQPQHF. For the CDR3, the DNA is TGCAGTGCTAGGGGACAGGGGGTTCAGCCCCAGCATTTT.

The V gene is TRBV7-9, the J gene TRBJ1-2; no firm D call. This CDR3 is 14 amino acids long. The germline V and J ends were trimmed by 1 base and 5 bases, with 11 bases remaining between them. CDR1 and CDR2 from the germline V gene are SEHNR and FQNEAQ (reference sequence). CDR3 sequence: CASSLGAASYGYTF. CDR3 DNA: TGTGCCAGCAGCTTAGGGGCCGCTAGTTATGGCTACACCTTC.

V is TRBV5-1 and J is TRBJ2-7; 7 bases are shared with TRBD2. The trim removed 5 bases at V and 3 bases at J, leaving 5 bases unmatched. This CDR3 is built from 13 residues. Germline CDR1 SGHRS, CDR2 YFSETQ. This CDR3 is CASRRETFYEQYF. The CDR3 DNA reads TGCGCCAGCAGGCGGGAGACGTTCTACGAGCAGTACTTC.